This T cell receptor beta chain comes out of a study of spatial heterogeneity in lung cancer. Study as a whole: Combinations of a unique TCR and a UMI were tallied in raw reads, and on average each appeared more than ten times. Study-wide points: Tumor mutation count correlated with how many alpha and beta TCRs expanded intratumorally.

Trimming removed 5 bases from V and 1 base from J; junction bases left unmatched: 6. Looked up from germline, CDR1 is SGHTA and CDR2 is FQGNSA. The CDR3 length is 15 residues. This clonotype was seen ten or more times. Its cognate antigen is unknown. Regarding time point: sample taken at primary tumor resection. TCRdb ran MiXCR on the 5' RACE reads and lists one entry per CDR3 protein. The sample yields around 12,000 distinct CDR3 sequences, over 4.5% seen once. The sequence was collected from a male donor with early-stage non-small cell lung cancer. The material was lung tumor tissue, obtained at surgery. The gene calls are TRBV7-2 and TRBJ2-3; 7 nucleotides match TRBD2. CDR3 sequence (DNA): TGTGCCAGCAGCGGACACGCGGGGGGCACAGATACGCAGTATTTT. This sequence encodes CASSGHAGGTDTQYF.